The 14 T cell receptor beta chains below all came from one sample that was sequenced in a study of T-cell memory formation after mild COVID-19. MiXCR, run by TCRdb on the 5' RACE reads, gives a single entry per CDR3 protein. Here the sample spans under 400,000 distinct CDR3 sequences, approximately 29% being singletons. Specimen: PBMCs or a T cell subset sorted from them (not recorded which). The receptors derive from an adult woman who had mild COVID-19 (a few samples of this study predate the infection). Cell type and time point are not known.

This clonotype was picked up a small number of times. This rearrangement joins TRBV7-2 to TRBJ2-3, with 8 nucleotides matching TRBD2. The CDR3 runs to 15 residues. Trimming cost V 2 bases and J 4 bases; bases outside gene matches: 5. The V gene's germline CDR1 is SGHTA and CDR2 FQGNSA. CDR3 sequence reads: CASSLQGTRSDTQYF. The CDR3, as DNA: TGTGCCAGCAGCTTACAGGGGACTAGGTCAGATACGCAGTATTTT.

In its sample, this clonotype was seen a few times. The rearrangement links TRBV20-1 to TRBJ2-1; TRBD1 agrees at 8 bases. Per germline, CDR1 DFQATT and CDR2 SNEGSKA (reference sequence). The V and J ends lost 1 base and 6 bases, in that order; junction bases with no gene match: 8. The CDR3 runs 15 residues. In DNA form, the CDR3 reads TGCAGTGCTAGAGGCGACAGGGGCCCAACCAATGAGCAGTTCTTC. Translated: CSARGDRGPTNEQFF.

This clonotype was counted only a few times. The V gene is TRBV12-3 or TRBV12-4, the J gene TRBJ2-7; D unclear. Trimming took 4 bases from V and 6 from J, leaving 16 bases between them. The CDR3 has 14 amino acids. The CDR3 DNA sequence: TGTGCCAGCAGTTCCTACAACTACTCCCCCGAGCAGTACTTC. It yields the protein CASSSYNYSPEQYF.

The table lists this clonotype with a few counts. CDR3 region: CASSFSVGELFF. The CDR3 DNA reads TGCGCCAGCAGCTTTTCGGTCGGGGAGCTGTTTTTT. The chain links TRBV5-1 to TRBJ2-2; D is undetermined. V lost 2 bases, J lost 7 bases, and 6 bases lay in between. CDR3 size: 12 residues. Germline V gene lookup returns CDR1 SGHRS and CDR2 YFSETQ.

This clonotype was seen more than once but under ten times. The J gene is TRBJ2-1, the V gene TRBV2; D remains unclear. Between the trimmed V and J ends, which lost 9 bases and 7 bases, there was a span of 7 bases. Looked up from germline, CDR1 is SNHLY and CDR2 is FYNNEI. The CDR3 loop spans 10 amino acids. CDR3 DNA sequence: TGTGCCAGTGCCGGGAATGAGCAGTTCTTC. This gives the protein CASAGNEQFF.

This clonotype turned up a few times. The chain couples TRBV19 to TRBJ2-7; D might be TRBD1 (6 bases). The CDR3 loop spans 14 amino acids. Germline V gene lookup returns CDR1 LNHDA and CDR2 SQIVND (reference sequence). Trimming cost V 5 bases and J 6 bases, with 17 bases left between them. In DNA form, the CDR3 reads TGTGCCAGTAGTCCTGGGGGTTTCAGGGGCGAGCAGTACTTC. Its translation: CASSPGGFRGEQYF.

This clonotype has a handful of counts. This sequence joins TRBV7-3 and TRBJ1-1; 7 nucleotides match TRBD1. Germline CDR1 SGHTA, CDR2 FQGTGA. The trim removed 0 bases at V and 4 bases at J, leaving 5 bases unmatched. The CDR3 runs 15 residues. CDR3 nucleotide sequence: TGTGCCAGCAGCTTAACCCCGACAGGGACCACTGAAGCTTTCTTT. Protein product: CASSLTPTGTTEAFF.

This clonotype showed up just a few times. The rearrangement links TRBV12-3 or TRBV12-4 to TRBJ1-5, with D uncertain. Trimming took off 3 bases at V and 0 bases at J, with 6 bases between the two ends. The CDR3 sequence is 14 residues long. The CDR3 DNA sequence: TGTGCCAGCAGTTTCTTTAATAGCAATCAGCCCCAGCATTTT. This translates into CASSFFNSNQPQHF.

The CDR3 sequence is CASSLVSGDNEKLFF. CDR3 DNA sequence: TGTGCCAGCAGCTTAGTCTCAGGGGACAATGAAAAACTGTTTTTT. The chain links TRBV7-8 to TRBJ1-4; a weak D match, TRBD1 (6 bases). Germline V lookup: CDR1 SGHVS, CDR2 FQNEAQ. The CDR3 covers 15 residues. V lost 1 base to trimming and J lost 5 bases, with 11 bases between them.

This clonotype was observed a handful of times. The V and J genes are TRBV20-1 and TRBJ2-5; the match to TRBD2 covers 7 bases. Germline-derived CDR1 and CDR2 are DFQATT and SNEGSKA (reference sequence). CDR3 length: 12 amino acids. The J segment lost 4 bases and the V segment lost 3 bases, leaving 2 bases of the junction unmatched. CDR3 residues: CSARTSSETQYF. The CDR3 DNA reads TGCAGTGCTAGGACTAGCTCAGAGACCCAGTACTTC.

This clonotype was observed a handful of times. The V and J genes are TRBV12-3 or TRBV12-4 and TRBJ2-1; TRBD2 agrees at 10 bases. The trim removed 5 bases at V and 5 bases at J, leaving 6 bases unmatched. CDR3 length: 15 residues. The CDR3 nucleotides are TGTGCCAGCAGTCGCGTTGGACTAGCGGACAATGAGCAGTTCTTC. It specifies CASSRVGLADNEQFF.

This clonotype has more than one count but fewer than ten. The rearrangement links TRBV3-1 to TRBJ1-6; no clear D. CDR3 length: 11 residues. Trimming took 3 bases from V and 7 from J, leaving 1 base between them. Germline assignment: CDR1 LGHDT and CDR2 YNNKEL (reference sequence). CDR3 loop: CASSQNSPLHF. The CDR3 region has the DNA TGTGCCAGCAGCCAGAATTCACCCCTCCACTTT.

The V call is TRBV5-1, the J call TRBJ1-1, with TRBD1 as a possible D gene (5 bases). Germline values: CDR1 SGHRS, CDR2 YFSETQ. Trimming pared 2 bases from V and 4 bases from J, leaving 12 bases between. The CDR3 sequence is 14 residues long. Here the CDR3 reads CASSFGPGLTEAFF. The DNA for the CDR3 is TGCGCCAGCAGCTTCGGACCGGGGCTCACTGAAGCTTTCTTT.

In its sample, this clonotype was seen a few times. The chain links TRBV5-1 to TRBJ1-5; no firm D call. Germline lookup yields CDR1 SGHRS and CDR2 YFSETQ. V was trimmed by 0 bases and J by 7 bases, leaving 8 bases between them. The CDR3 length is 13 residues. Written as DNA, the CDR3 is TGCGCCAGCAGCTTGGGGTTAGCCCAGCCCCAGCATTTT. Protein sequence: CASSLGLAQPQHF.